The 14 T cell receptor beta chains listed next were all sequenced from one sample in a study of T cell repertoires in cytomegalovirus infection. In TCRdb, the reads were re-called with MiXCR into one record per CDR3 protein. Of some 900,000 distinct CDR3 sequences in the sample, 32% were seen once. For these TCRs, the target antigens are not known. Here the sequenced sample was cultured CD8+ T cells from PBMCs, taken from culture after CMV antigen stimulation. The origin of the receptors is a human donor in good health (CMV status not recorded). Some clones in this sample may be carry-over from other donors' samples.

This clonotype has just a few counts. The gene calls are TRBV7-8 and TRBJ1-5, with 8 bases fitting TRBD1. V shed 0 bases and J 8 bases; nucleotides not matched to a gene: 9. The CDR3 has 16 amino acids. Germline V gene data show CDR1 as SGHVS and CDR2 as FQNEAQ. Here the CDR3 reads CASSLAEDRGLEPQHF. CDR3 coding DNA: TGTGCCAGCAGCTTAGCGGAAGACAGGGGCCTAGAGCCCCAGCATTTT.

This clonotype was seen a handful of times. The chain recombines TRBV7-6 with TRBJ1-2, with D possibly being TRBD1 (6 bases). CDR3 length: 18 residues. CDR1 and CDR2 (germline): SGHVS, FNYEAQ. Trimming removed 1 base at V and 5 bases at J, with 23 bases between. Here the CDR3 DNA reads TGTGCCAGCAGCTTAGGAGGGGGGCGCGCGTTTGGGCGATATGGCTACACCTTC. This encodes CASSLGGGRAFGRYGYTF.

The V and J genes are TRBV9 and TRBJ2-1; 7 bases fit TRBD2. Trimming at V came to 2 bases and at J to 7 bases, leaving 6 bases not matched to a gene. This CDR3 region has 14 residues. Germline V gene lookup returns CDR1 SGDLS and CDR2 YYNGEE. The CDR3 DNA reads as TGTGCCAGCAGCGTCAACACCGGGGGGAATGAGCAGTTCTTC. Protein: CASSVNTGGNEQFF. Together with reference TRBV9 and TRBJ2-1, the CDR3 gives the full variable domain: DSGVTQTPKHLITATGQRVTLRCSPRSGDLSVYWYQQSLDQGLQFLIQYYNGEERAKGNILERFSAQQFPDLHSELNLSSLELGDSALYFCASSVNTGGNEQFFGPGTRLTVL.

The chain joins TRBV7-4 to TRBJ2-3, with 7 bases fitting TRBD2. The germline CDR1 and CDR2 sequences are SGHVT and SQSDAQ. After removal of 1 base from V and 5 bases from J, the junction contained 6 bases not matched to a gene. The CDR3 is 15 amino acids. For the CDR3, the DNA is TGTGCCAGCAGCTTAGGTTCTTCTAGCGGAGATACGCAGTATTTT. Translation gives CASSLGSSSGDTQYF.

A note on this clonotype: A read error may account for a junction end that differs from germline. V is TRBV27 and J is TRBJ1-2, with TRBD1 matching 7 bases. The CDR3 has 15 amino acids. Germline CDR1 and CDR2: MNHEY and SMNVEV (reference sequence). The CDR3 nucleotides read TGTGCCAACAGTCCCTGGCTAGGGGGCGAGTATGGCTACACCTTC. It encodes CANSPWLGGEYGYTF.

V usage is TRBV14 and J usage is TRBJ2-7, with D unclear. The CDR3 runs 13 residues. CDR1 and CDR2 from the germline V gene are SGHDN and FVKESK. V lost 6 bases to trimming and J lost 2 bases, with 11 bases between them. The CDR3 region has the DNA TGTGCCAGCAGACCACAAAGTACCTACGAGCAGTACTTC. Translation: CASRPQSTYEQYF.

The CDR3 protein is CASSVGDSFWSEKLFF. The CDR3 bases are TGTGCCAGCAGCGTAGGGGACAGTTTTTGGAGTGAAAAACTGTTTTTT. This chain joins TRBV9 and TRBJ1-4; the match to TRBD1 covers 7 bases. The CDR3 runs 16 residues. V was pared by 0 bases and J by 7 bases, with 9 bases of the junction left unmatched. Germline V gene data show CDR1 as SGDLS and CDR2 as YYNGEE.

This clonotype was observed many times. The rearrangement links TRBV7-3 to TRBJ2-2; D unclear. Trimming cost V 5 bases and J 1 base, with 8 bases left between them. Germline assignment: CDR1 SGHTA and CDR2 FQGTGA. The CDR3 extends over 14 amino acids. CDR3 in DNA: TGTGCCAGCAGCCGTAAAGTGAACACCGGGGAGCTGTTTTTT. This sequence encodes CASSRKVNTGELFF.

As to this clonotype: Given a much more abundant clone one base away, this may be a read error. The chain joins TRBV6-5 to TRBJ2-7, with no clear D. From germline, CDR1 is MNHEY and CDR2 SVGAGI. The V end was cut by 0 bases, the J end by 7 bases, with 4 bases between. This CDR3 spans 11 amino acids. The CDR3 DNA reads TGTGCCAGCAGTTACTCGAAGGAGCAGTACTTC. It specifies CASSYSKEQYF.

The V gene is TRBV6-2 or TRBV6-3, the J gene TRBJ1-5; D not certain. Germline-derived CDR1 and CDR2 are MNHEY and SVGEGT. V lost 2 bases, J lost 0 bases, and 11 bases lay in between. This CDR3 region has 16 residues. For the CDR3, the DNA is TGTGCCAGCAGTTACAGCTTCGGCTATAGCAATCAGCCCCAGCATTTT. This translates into CASSYSFGYSNQPQHF.

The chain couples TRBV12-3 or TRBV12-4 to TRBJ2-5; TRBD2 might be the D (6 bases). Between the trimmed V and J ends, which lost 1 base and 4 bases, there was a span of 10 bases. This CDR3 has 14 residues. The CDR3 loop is CASSLETRGETQYF. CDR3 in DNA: TGTGCCAGCAGTTTAGAGACTAGGGGAGAGACCCAGTACTTC.

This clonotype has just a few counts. The CDR3 DNA follows: TGTGCCAGCAGTTACTTAAGGGAGACCCAGTACTTC. Protein product: CASSYLRETQYF. The rearrangement uses TRBV6-2 or TRBV6-3 and TRBJ2-5; unclear D gene. Trimming pared 1 base from V and 5 bases from J, leaving 5 bases between. The CDR3 covers 12 residues. Germline CDR1 and CDR2: MNHEY and SVGEGT.

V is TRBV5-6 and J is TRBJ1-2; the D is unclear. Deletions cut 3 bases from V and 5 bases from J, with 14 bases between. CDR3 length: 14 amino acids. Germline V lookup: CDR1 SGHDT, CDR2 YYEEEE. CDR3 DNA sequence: TGTGCCAGCAGCTGGAGCGGTTCAACTTATGGCTACACCTTC. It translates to CASSWSGSTYGYTF. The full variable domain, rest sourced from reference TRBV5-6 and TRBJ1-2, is DAGVTQSPTHLIKTRGQQVTLRCSPKSGHDTVSWYQQALGQGPQFIFQYYEEEERQRGNFPDRFSGHQFPNYSSELNVNALLLGDSALYLCASSWSGSTYGYTFGSGTRLTVV.

CDR3 in amino acids: CASTPPEGRINYGYTF. CDR3 nucleotide sequence: TGTGCCAGCACCCCGCCCGAAGGTCGGATTAACTATGGCTACACCTTC. The rearrangement links TRBV12-3 or TRBV12-4 to TRBJ1-2; D not certain. The CDR3 is 16 residues long. V was pared by 7 bases and J by 1 base, with 19 bases between.